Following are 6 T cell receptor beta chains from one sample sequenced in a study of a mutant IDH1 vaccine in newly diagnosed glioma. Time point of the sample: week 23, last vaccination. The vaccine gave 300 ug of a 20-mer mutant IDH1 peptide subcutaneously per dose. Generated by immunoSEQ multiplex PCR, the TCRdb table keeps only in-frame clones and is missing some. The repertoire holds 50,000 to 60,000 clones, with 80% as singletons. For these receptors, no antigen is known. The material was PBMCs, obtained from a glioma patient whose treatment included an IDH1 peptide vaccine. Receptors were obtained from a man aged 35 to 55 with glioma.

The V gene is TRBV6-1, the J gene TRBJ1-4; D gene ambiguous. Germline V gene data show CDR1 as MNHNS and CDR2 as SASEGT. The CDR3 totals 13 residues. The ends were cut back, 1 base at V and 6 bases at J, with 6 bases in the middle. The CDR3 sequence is CASSEGAHEKLFF. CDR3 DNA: TGTGCCAGCAGTGAAGGGGCACATGAAAAACTGTTTTTT.

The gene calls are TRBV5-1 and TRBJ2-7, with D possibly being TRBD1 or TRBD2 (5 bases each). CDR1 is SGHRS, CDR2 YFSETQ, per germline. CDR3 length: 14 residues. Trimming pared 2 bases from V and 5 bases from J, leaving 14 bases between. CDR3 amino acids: CASSFSGTFDEQYF. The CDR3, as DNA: TGCGCCAGCAGCTTTTCAGGGACGTTTGACGAGCAGTACTTC. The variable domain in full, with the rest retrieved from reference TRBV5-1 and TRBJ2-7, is KAGVTQTPRYLIKTRGQQVTLSCSPISGHRSVSWYQQTPGQGLQFLFEYFSETQRNKGNFPGRFSGRQFSNSRSEMNVSTLELGDSALYLCASSFSGTFDEQYFGPGTRLTVT.

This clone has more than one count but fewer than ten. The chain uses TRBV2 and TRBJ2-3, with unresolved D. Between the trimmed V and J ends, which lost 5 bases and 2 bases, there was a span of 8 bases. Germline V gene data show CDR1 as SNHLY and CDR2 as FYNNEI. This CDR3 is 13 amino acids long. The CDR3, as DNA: TGTGCCAGCAGTAAGACTTACACAGATACGCAGTATTTT. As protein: CASSKTYTDTQYF.

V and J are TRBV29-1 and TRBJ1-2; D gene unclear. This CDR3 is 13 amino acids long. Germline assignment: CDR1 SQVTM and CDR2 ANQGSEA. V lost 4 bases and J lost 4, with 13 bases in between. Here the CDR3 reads CSVVDRVGYGYTF. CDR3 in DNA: TGCAGCGTTGTAGATAGGGTGGGCTATGGCTACACCTTC.

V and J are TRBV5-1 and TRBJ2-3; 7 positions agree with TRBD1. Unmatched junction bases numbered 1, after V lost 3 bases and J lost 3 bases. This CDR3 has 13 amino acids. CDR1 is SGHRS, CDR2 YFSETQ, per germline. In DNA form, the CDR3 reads TGCGCCAGCAGCTCACAGGGGACAGATACGCAGTATTTT. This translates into CASSSQGTDTQYF.

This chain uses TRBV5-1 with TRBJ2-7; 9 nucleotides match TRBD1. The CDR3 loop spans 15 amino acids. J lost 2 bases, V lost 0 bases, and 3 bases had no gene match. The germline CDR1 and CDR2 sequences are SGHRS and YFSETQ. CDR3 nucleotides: TGCGCCAGCAGCTTGGCCAGGACAGGGGCCTACGAGCAGTACTTC. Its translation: CASSLARTGAYEQYF.